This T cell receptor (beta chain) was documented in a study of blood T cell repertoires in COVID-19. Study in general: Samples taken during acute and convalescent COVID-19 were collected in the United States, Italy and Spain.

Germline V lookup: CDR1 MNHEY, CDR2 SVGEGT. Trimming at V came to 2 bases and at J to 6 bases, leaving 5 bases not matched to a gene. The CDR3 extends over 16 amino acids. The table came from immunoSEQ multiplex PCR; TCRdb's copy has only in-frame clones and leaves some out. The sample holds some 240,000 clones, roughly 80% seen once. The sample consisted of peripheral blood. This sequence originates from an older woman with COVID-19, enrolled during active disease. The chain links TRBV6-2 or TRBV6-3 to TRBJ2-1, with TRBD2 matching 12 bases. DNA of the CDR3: TGTGCCAGCAGTTACCCTAGCGGGAGGGGGAGCAATGAGCAGTTCTTC. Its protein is CASSYPSGRGSNEQFF.